One TCR beta chain is described in this entry. A J-beta primer mix and a sample-barcoded 5' primer were used in a second PCR of about 7 to 12 cycles. TCRdb reanalysed the 5' RACE reads using MiXCR and keeps one entry per CDR3 protein. The table records 540,000 or so distinct CDR3 sequences, about 25% of them present only once. This sample stems from a study of blood T cells in healthy people across ages. CDR3 length: 12 amino acids. From germline, CDR1 is MDHEN and CDR2 SYDVKM. Another study also made use of these data, one on T cells of mothers and their children. That report notes: Related pairs of mothers and children showed slightly higher, non-significant overlap versus unrelated pairs.

The sequence came from a boy between 10 and 17 years old in good health. Sequencing used blood. The chain employs TRBV28 and TRBJ2-5; D is uncertain. The J call may be wrong; the DNA end is better matched by TRBJ2-1. The CDR3 here is CASSLYGYEQFF. The CDR3 DNA sequence: TGTGCCAGCAGTTTATACGGGTACGAGCAGTTCTTC.